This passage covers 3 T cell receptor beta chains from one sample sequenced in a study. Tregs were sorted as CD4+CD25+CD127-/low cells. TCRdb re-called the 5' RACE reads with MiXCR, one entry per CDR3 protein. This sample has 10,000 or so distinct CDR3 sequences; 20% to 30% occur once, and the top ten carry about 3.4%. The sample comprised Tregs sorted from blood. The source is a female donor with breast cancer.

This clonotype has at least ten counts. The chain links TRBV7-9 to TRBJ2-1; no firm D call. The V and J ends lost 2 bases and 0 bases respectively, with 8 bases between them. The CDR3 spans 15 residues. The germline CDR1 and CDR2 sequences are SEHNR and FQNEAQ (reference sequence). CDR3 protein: CASSLTGSSYNEQFF. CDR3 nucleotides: TGTGCCAGCAGCTTAACGGGTAGCTCCTACAATGAGCAGTTCTTC.

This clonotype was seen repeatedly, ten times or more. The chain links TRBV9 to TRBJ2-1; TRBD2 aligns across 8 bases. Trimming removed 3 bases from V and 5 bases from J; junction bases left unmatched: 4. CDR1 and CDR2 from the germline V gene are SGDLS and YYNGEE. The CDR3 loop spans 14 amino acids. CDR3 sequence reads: CASSGTSGNNEQFF. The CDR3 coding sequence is TGTGCCAGCAGCGGTACTAGCGGCAACAATGAGCAGTTCTTC.

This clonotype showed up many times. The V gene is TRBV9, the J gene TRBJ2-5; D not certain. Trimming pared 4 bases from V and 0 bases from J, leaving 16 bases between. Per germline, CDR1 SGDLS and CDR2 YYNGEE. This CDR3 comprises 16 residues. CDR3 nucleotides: TGTGCCAGCAGCACCCCTCTAGGATCGCACCAAGAGACCCAGTACTTC. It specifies CASSTPLGSHQETQYF.